The entry below describes one T cell receptor (beta chain). The V segment lost 3 bases and the J segment 7 bases; nucleotides outside the gene matches: 9. Germline V gives CDR1 SGDLS, CDR2 YYNGEE. This CDR3 contains 15 residues. These data belong to a study of T cell changes during pregnancy in multiple sclerosis. TCRdb's copy holds only in-frame clones and misses some; the assay was immunoSEQ multiplex PCR. The sample records roughly 41,000 clones, about 88% being singletons. The chain carries TRBV9 and TRBJ1-1, with 10 nucleotides matching TRBD1. The sequence came from a female donor with multiple sclerosis, enrolled in a pregnancy study. Material: CD4+ T cells from peripheral blood mononuclear cells, obtained in the first trimester of pregnancy. The CDR3 here is CASSDRDRGVGEAFF. The CDR3 DNA follows: TGTGCCAGCAGCGACCGGGACAGGGGTGTCGGTGAAGCTTTCTTT. Full variable domain (rest looked up from reference TRBV9 and TRBJ1-1): DSGVTQTPKHLITATGQRVTLRCSPRSGDLSVYWYQQSLDQGLQFLIQYYNGEERAKGNILERFSAQQFPDLHSELNLSSLELGDSALYFCASSDRDRGVGEAFFGQGTRLTVV.